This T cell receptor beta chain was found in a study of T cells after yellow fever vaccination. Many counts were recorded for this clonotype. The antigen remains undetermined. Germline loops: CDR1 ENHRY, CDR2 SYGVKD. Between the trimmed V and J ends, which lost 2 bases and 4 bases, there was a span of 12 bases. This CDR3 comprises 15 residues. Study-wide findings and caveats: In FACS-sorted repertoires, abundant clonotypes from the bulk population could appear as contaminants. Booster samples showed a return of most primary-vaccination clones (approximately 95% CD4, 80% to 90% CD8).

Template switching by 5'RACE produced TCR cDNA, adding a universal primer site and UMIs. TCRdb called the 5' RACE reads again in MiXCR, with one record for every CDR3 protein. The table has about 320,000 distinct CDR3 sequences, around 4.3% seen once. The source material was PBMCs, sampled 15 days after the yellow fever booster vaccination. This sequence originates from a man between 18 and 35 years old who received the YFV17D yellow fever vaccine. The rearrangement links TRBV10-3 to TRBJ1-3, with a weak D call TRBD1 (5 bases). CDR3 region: CAISENRAGGNTIYF. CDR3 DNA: TGTGCCATCAGTGAGAACCGGGCAGGGGGAAACACCATATATTTT.